This entry lists 11 T cell receptor beta chains sequenced from one sample in a study of cytomegalovirus exposure and HLA in healthy donors. Produced via immunoSEQ multiplex PCR; TCRdb's table is partial and in-frame only. The table lists approximately 150,000 clones, under 95% of them singletons, with roughly 3% in the top ten. Sequenced: PBMCs. The receptors derive from a woman aged 18-29 years in good health and CMV-seropositive.

This rearrangement joins TRBV30 to TRBJ2-5, with 9 nucleotides matching TRBD2. CDR3 length equals 16 residues. V was pared by 1 base and J by 5 bases, with 11 bases of the junction left unmatched. The germline gives CDR1 GTSNPN, CDR2 SVGIG (reference sequence). Written as DNA, the CDR3 is TGTGCCTGGAGTGGGGGACTAGCTGGGGAAGTGGAGACCCAGTACTTC. It translates to CAWSGGLAGEVETQYF.

The chain combines TRBV7-9 with TRBJ1-1; D may be TRBD1 (6 bases). V lost 2 bases to trimming and J lost 6 bases, with 10 bases between them. Looked up from germline, CDR1 is SEHNR and CDR2 is FQNEAQ (reference sequence). CDR3 length equals 13 residues. CDR3 nucleotides: TGTGCCAGCAGCTTAAAGGGGGTTTCTGAAGCTTTCTTT. As protein: CASSLKGVSEAFF.

J is TRBJ1-2 and V is TRBV12-5, with 7 bases matching TRBD1. The V gene end was trimmed by 6 bases and the J gene end by 6 bases; junction bases not matched to a gene: 7. The CDR3 runs 13 residues. Germline V gene lookup returns CDR1 LGHNT and CDR2 FRNRAP. CDR3 sequence reads: CASGTGDDDGYTF. DNA for the CDR3: TGTGCTAGTGGAACAGGGGACGATGATGGCTACACCTTC.

The chain recombines TRBV6-1 with TRBJ1-5, with 7 positions matching TRBD1. The V gene's germline CDR1 is MNHNS and CDR2 SASEGT. The CDR3 runs 13 residues. V gave up 4 bases and J gave up 11 bases; unmatched junction bases: 8. CDR3 residues: CASSVSGTVSQHF. The CDR3 DNA reads as TGTGCCAGCAGTGTATCGGGGACAGTGTCCCAGCATTTT.

This clone was seen a single time. This chain uses TRBV25-1 with TRBJ2-6, with D perhaps matching TRBD1 (5 bases). CDR1 is MGHDK, CDR2 SYGVNS, per germline. The V and J ends lost 7 bases and 15 bases respectively, with 19 bases between them. This CDR3 contains 13 residues. This CDR3 is CASKVAGQLSLTF. CDR3 nucleotides: TGTGCCAGCAAGGTCGCAGGGCAGCTCAGCCTGACTTTC.

This chain connects TRBV10-2 to TRBJ2-2, with unresolved D. V was trimmed by 7 bases and J by 3 bases, leaving 6 bases between them. The length of the CDR3 is 12 residues. Germline CDR1 WSHSY, CDR2 SAAADI. The DNA of the CDR3 is TGCGCCAGCACCAGTCACACCGGGGAGCTGTTTTTT. It yields the protein CASTSHTGELFF.

This chain connects TRBV18 to TRBJ2-7; possible D gene TRBD2, 6 bases. This CDR3 region has 14 residues. Germline CDR1 is KGHSH and CDR2 is LQKENI. Trimming shortened V by 3 bases and J by 6 bases, and 15 bases separated the two germline ends. The CDR3 DNA reads TGTGCCAGCTCACCGGCCGGGCCAGCGGGCGAGCAGTACTTC. Protein product: CASSPAGPAGEQYF.

V gene TRBV28 combines with J gene TRBJ2-7, with D possibly being TRBD1 (5 bases). CDR3 length: 13 amino acids. Trimming took off 6 bases at V and 1 base at J, with 10 bases between the two ends. CDR1 and CDR2 (germline): MDHEN, SYDVKM. The CDR3 coding sequence is TGTGCCAGCAGAGGTTACAGGTCCTACGAGCAGTACTTC. Its translation is CASRGYRSYEQYF.

The rearrangement uses TRBV6-6 and TRBJ2-2, with 9 positions matching TRBD1. Trimming at V came to 7 bases and at J to 1 base, leaving 7 bases not matched to a gene. This CDR3 contains 16 residues. The germline V gene encodes CDR1 MNHNY and CDR2 SVGAGI (reference sequence). CDR3 nucleotides: TGTGCCAGCACCGTGGGACAGGGATGGAACACCGGGGAGCTGTTTTTT. Protein product: CASTVGQGWNTGELFF.

The rearrangement links TRBV7-2 to TRBJ2-5, with TRBD2 identical over 10 bases. V trimming: 5 bases; J trimming: 5 bases; junction bases outside the gene matches: 8. The CDR3 is 15 residues long. Germline-derived CDR1 and CDR2 are SGHTA and FQGNSA. The CDR3 sequence: CASSRLAGAAETQYF. The CDR3 region has the DNA TGTGCCAGCAGCCGGCTAGCGGGGGCCGCGGAGACCCAGTACTTC.

This clone occurred once. This rearrangement joins TRBV6-1 to TRBJ2-1, with no clear D. CDR3 size: 16 residues. Germline-derived CDR1 and CDR2 are MNHNS and SASEGT. V was pared by 2 bases and J by 0 bases, with 11 bases between. CDR3 bases: TGTGCCAGCAGTGAAATCTTCGGTGGCTCCTACAATGAGCAGTTCTTC. Amino acids: CASSEIFGGSYNEQFF.